Below are 25 T cell receptor beta chains sequenced from a single sample in a study of T cell clonality in common variable immunodeficiency. General observations from the study: Reportedly, TCR beta sequences from common variable immunodeficiency showed fewer deletions and N-nucleotide insertions.

The antigens of these receptors remain unknown. TCRdb keeps only in-frame clones here, not all; method: immunoSEQ multiplex PCR. Observed are about 7,300 clones, no singletons, with the top ten taking 20% to 25%. Sequencing was performed on peripheral blood mononuclear cells. The receptors were sampled from a human donor with common variable immunodeficiency.

This clone was picked up a small number of times. The sequence runs out 3 residues before the end of the CDR3; the remainder is reconstructed from the germline J gene. The J gene is TRBJ2-7, the V gene TRBV30; the match to TRBD2 covers 10 bases. Unmatched junction bases numbered 0, after V lost 4 bases and J lost 3 bases. Germline CDR1 and CDR2: GTSNPN and SVGIG (reference sequence). The CDR3 covers 12 residues. The covered CDR3 bases are TGTGCCTGGACTAGCGGGAGCTACGAG. Its protein is CAWTSGSYE. The complete CDR3 protein is CAWTSGSYEQYF.

In its sample, this clone was seen a few times. The read gets to within 3 residues of the CDR3 end, and the germline J gene fills in the rest. This chain joins TRBV6-7 and TRBJ2-3, with D uncertain. TRBV6-7 is an open reading frame whose function is uncertain. Trimming pared 7 bases from V and 3 bases from J, leaving 14 bases between. The CDR3 sequence is 14 residues long. The CDR3 DNA, read in part, is TGTGCCAGCAACACGAGGCCTCGTACAGATACG. The encoded protein is CASNTRPRTDT. In full, the CDR3 is CASNTRPRTDTQYF.

This clone has a handful of counts. The DNA ends 3 residues before the CDR3 does, and the rest of the CDR3 is filled in from the germline J gene. The chain combines TRBV7-2 with TRBJ2-1; tentatively, D is TRBD1 (6 bases). This CDR3 spans 13 amino acids. Trimming pared 3 bases from V and 5 bases from J, leaving 8 bases between. Germline V gives CDR1 SGHTA, CDR2 FQGNSA. CDR3 in amino acids: CASSLGANNEQFF. The CDR3 bases that were read are TGTGCCAGCAGCTTGGGGGCCAACAATGAG.

A note on this clone: The CDR3 end is not reached by the read, which stops 3 residues before it; the germline J gene fills it in. J is TRBJ2-7 and V is TRBV18; TRBD2 might be the D (6 bases). The CDR3 runs to 15 residues. Trimming left V 3 bases short and J 1 base short, with 13 bases between. Per germline, CDR1 KGHSH and CDR2 LQKENI. CDR3 protein: CASSPTGEGSYEQYF. The part of the CDR3 DNA that was read is TGTGCCAGCTCACCTACGGGGGAAGGATCCTACGAG.

With respect to this clone: The read ends 3 residues before the CDR3 terminus; that terminus is restored from the germline J gene. The chain is built from TRBV7-9 and TRBJ2-5; D ambiguous. With 5 bases removed from V and 4 bases from J, the gap between germline ends came to 11 bases. Germline V CDR1 and CDR2: SEHNR, FQNEAQ (reference sequence). The CDR3 loop spans 13 amino acids. The covered CDR3 bases are TGTGCCAGCAGCAAGCCCCCAGGAGAGACC. Its protein product is CASSKPPGET. The whole CDR3 is CASSKPPGETQYF.

In its sample, this clone ranks as medium-sized (0.01 to 0.1%). The read falls 3 residues short of the CDR3 end, and the missing part is taken from the germline J gene. The chain couples TRBV5-1 to TRBJ2-7; 7 bases line up with TRBD2. CDR1 and CDR2 (germline): SGHRS, YFSETQ. The trim removed 5 bases at V and 6 bases at J, leaving 8 bases unmatched. The length of the CDR3 is 13 residues. The covered CDR3 bases are TGCGCCAGCAGTTATAAGACTAGCAGCGAG. This encodes CASSYKTSSE. The entire CDR3 is CASSYKTSSEQYF.

In its sample, this clone was seen a few times. Read coverage stops 3 residues before the CDR3 terminus; the germline J gene supplies the remainder. The J gene is TRBJ2-3, the V gene TRBV11-2; D unclear. The germline V gene has CDR1 SGHAT and CDR2 FQNNGV. Trimming stripped 3 bases from V and 0 bases from J, with 10 bases between. This CDR3 has 15 amino acids. CDR3 DNA, as far as it was read: TGTGCCAGCAGCTTGGGCAGTTCTAGCACAGATACG. Its translation is CASSLGSSSTDT. The whole CDR3 region reads CASSLGSSSTDTQYF. The full variable domain, completed using reference TRBV11-2 and TRBJ2-3, is EAGVAQSPRYKIIEKRQSVAFWCNPISGHATLYWYQQILGQGPKLLIQFQNNGVVDDSQLPKDRFSAERLKGVDSTLKIQPAKLEDSAVYLCASSLGSSSTDTQYFGPGTRLTVL.

This clone was observed a few times. Read data end 3 residues before the CDR3 end; the end is taken from the germline J gene. The chain recombines TRBV7-9 with TRBJ1-1; no reliable D call. The CDR3 sequence is 13 residues long. V gave up 3 bases and J gave up 0 bases, with 5 bases separating them. Germline V gene lookup returns CDR1 SEHNR and CDR2 FQNEAQ (reference sequence). The sequenced CDR3 bases are TGTGCCAGCAGCTTCGAGGTGAACACTGAA. Amino acid sequence: CASSFEVNTE. The CDR3 in full is CASSFEVNTEAFF.

In its sample, this clone ranks as medium-sized. The DNA ends 3 residues before the CDR3 does, and the rest of the CDR3 is filled in from the germline J gene. This chain uses TRBV20-1 with TRBJ2-2; D gene unclear. Germline values: CDR1 DFQATT, CDR2 SNEGSKA (reference sequence). The CDR3 spans 13 residues. Trimming stripped 6 bases from V and 1 base from J, with 9 bases between. Incomplete CDR3 DNA: TGCAGTGCCCTGACTCTGAACACCGGGGAG. This translates into CSALTLNTGE. From start to end, the CDR3 is CSALTLNTGELFF.

This clone was counted a few times. The CDR3 is cut off 3 residues early in the read; its end comes from the germline J gene. J is TRBJ1-1 and V is TRBV19; D unclear. Germline values: CDR1 LNHDA, CDR2 SQIVND (reference sequence). Trimming removed 6 bases at V and 4 bases at J, with 15 bases between. The CDR3 covers 14 residues. The part of the CDR3 DNA that was read is TGTGCCAGTAGGCCCGCCACGCTGCGCACTGAA. Residues: CASRPATLRTE. The entire CDR3 reads CASRPATLRTEAFF.

This clone was counted only a few times. The CDR3 end lies 3 residues beyond the end of the read and is filled in from the germline J gene. The chain carries TRBV2 and TRBJ2-5; 9 bases match TRBD1. CDR3 length equals 15 residues. V was clipped by 5 bases and J by 5 bases; unmatched bases: 9. Germline CDR1 is SNHLY and CDR2 is FYNNEI. CDR3 DNA (partial): TGTGCCAGCAGTCAGGACAGGGGCCGTAGGGAGACC. Residues: CASSQDRGRRET. The entire CDR3 protein reads CASSQDRGRRETQYF.

By share of the sample, this clone is medium-sized (0.01 to 0.1%). The CDR3 is cut off 3 residues early in the read; its end comes from the germline J gene. The V gene is TRBV19, the J gene TRBJ1-2, with D possibly being TRBD1 (5 bases). The CDR3 contains 11 residues. Per the germline V gene, CDR1 is LNHDA and CDR2 is SQIVND (reference sequence). Trimming stripped 8 bases from V and 6 bases from J, with 10 bases between. CDR3 sequence: CASQDSDGYTF. The sequenced CDR3 bases are TGTGCCAGTCAAGACAGTGATGGC.

This clone was picked up many times. The CDR3 end falls 3 residues outside the read, so it is completed with the germline J gene. The V call is TRBV6-2 or TRBV6-3, the J call TRBJ1-5; D remains ambiguous. Germline V CDR1 and CDR2: MNHEY, SVGEGT. Trimming removed 4 bases at V and 1 base at J, with 11 bases between. CDR3 length equals 15 residues. The CDR3 loop is CASSSSLTSNQPQHF. The sequenced part of the CDR3 DNA is TGTGCCAGCAGTTCCTCTTTGACAAGCAATCAGCCC.

This clone has at least ten counts. The CDR3 end falls 3 residues outside the read, so it is completed with the germline J gene. V and J are TRBV10-1 and TRBJ2-2; maybe TRBD1 (6 bases). Germline V CDR1 and CDR2: WNHNN, SYGVQD (reference sequence). The CDR3 is 14 residues long. Trimming removed 4 bases from V and 4 bases from J, with 10 bases in between. This CDR3 is CASSVDRTTGELFF. The CDR3 DNA, read in part, is TGCGCCAGCAGTGTTGACAGGACCACCGGGGAG.

In this sample, this clone turned up a few times. The read terminates 3 residues ahead of where the CDR3 ends, so the germline J gene completes it. The chain is built from TRBV5-4 and TRBJ2-5; TRBD2 matches 7 bases. Trimming took 2 bases from V and 3 from J; bases not matched to a gene: 4. This CDR3 comprises 14 residues. Germline V gene data show CDR1 as SGHNT and CDR2 as YYREEE (reference sequence). The part of the CDR3 DNA that was read is TGTGCCAGCAGCTTCCGGCTAGCGGAAGAGACC. Translating it yields CASSFRLAEET. The full-length CDR3 reads as CASSFRLAEETQYF.

This clone is labeled medium-sized. Sequencing ends 3 residues short of the CDR3 end; the germline J gene provides the rest. The V gene is TRBV5-1, the J gene TRBJ2-7; D unresolved. The CDR3 sequence is 14 residues long. Germline loops: CDR1 SGHRS, CDR2 YFSETQ. With 0 bases removed from V and 1 base from J, the gap between germline ends came to 8 bases. The CDR3 protein is CASSLVGGSYEQYF. The CDR3 DNA, read in part, is TGCGCCAGCAGCTTGGTCGGCGGTTCCTACGAG.

Worth noting for this clone: The CDR3 extends 3 residues past the end of the read, so its final part is completed from the germline J gene. The chain employs TRBV11-3 and TRBJ1-2; 12 nucleotides line up with TRBD1. The CDR3 totals 15 residues. Per the germline V gene, CDR1 is SGHNT and CDR2 is YENEEA. Unmatched junction bases numbered 2, after V lost 2 bases and J lost 4 bases. The covered CDR3 bases are TGTGCCAGCAGCTTAACGGGACAGGGGGCCTATGGC. Protein sequence: CASSLTGQGAYG. The whole CDR3 reads CASSLTGQGAYGYTF.

This clone was seen many times. The CDR3 end lies 3 residues beyond the end of the read and is filled in from the germline J gene. This chain joins TRBV7-3 and TRBJ2-2; 9 bases match TRBD1. The germline CDR1 and CDR2 sequences are SGHTA and FQGTGA. There are 15 residues in the CDR3. The trim removed 5 bases at V and 2 bases at J, leaving 3 bases unmatched. Partial CDR3 DNA: TGTGCCAGCAGCACTACAGGGGGCAACACCGGGGAG. It translates to CASSTTGGNTGE. The whole CDR3 protein is CASSTTGGNTGELFF.

The table lists this clone with a few counts. The CDR3 end falls 3 residues outside the read, so it is completed with the germline J gene. The rearrangement uses TRBV2 and TRBJ2-5; TRBD1 agrees at 12 bases. This CDR3 contains 14 residues. Germline trimming cut 7 bases from V and 4 bases from J; bases unmatched to any gene: 4. The germline V gene encodes CDR1 SNHLY and CDR2 FYNNEI. The sequenced CDR3 bases are TGTGCCAGCATTAGGGACAGGGGGCCAGAGACC. Translating it yields CASIRDRGPET. The entire CDR3 reads CASIRDRGPETQYF.

This clone is classed as medium-sized. The CDR3 end lies 3 residues beyond the end of the read and is filled in from the germline J gene. The chain has TRBV19 and TRBJ2-1; D is unclear. The V and J ends lost 1 base and 4 bases respectively, with 5 bases between them. CDR3 length: 13 amino acids. Germline V gene data show CDR1 as LNHDA and CDR2 as SQIVND (reference sequence). The covered CDR3 bases are TGTGCCAGTAGTATAGCCGGTTACAATGAG. Protein: CASSIAGYNE. The CDR3 reads in full as CASSIAGYNEQFF.

The CDR3: CASSLKRTSTDTQYF. The sequenced part of the CDR3 DNA is TGTGCCAGCAGCTTAAAGCGGACTAGCACAGATACG. The V and J genes are TRBV7-3 and TRBJ2-3; possibly TRBD2 for D (5 bases). The DNA ends 3 residues before the CDR3 does, and the rest of the CDR3 is filled in from the germline J gene. Germline lookup yields CDR1 SGHTA and CDR2 FQGTGA. V was trimmed by 1 base and J by 0 bases, leaving 8 bases between them. CDR3 size: 15 residues.

This clone was seen ten or more times. The CDR3 end lies 3 residues beyond the end of the read and is filled in from the germline J gene. V usage is TRBV28 and J usage is TRBJ2-7; 14 nucleotides agree with TRBD2. Germline CDR1 is MDHEN and CDR2 is SYDVKM. The CDR3 runs to 18 residues. The junction had 9 bases not matched to a gene; V was cut back by 2 bases and J by 3 bases. Incomplete CDR3 DNA: TGTGCCAGCAGTTTACCCGGACTAGCGGGAGGATCCGTCTACGAG. Its protein is CASSLPGLAGGSVYE. The complete CDR3 protein is CASSLPGLAGGSVYEQYF.

This clone was picked up many times. Read data end 3 residues before the CDR3 end; the end is taken from the germline J gene. The chain couples TRBV20-1 to TRBJ2-7; no firm D call. CDR1 DFQATT and CDR2 SNEGSKA come from the germline V gene (reference sequence). This CDR3 contains 14 residues. V was pared by 2 bases and J by 6 bases, with 17 bases between. The chain's CDR3 is CSARTPGLLSEQYF. CDR3 DNA, as far as it was read: TGCAGTGCTAGAACCCCCGGCTTACTAAGCGAG.

This clone was seen a handful of times. The read ends 3 residues early relative to the CDR3; the germline J gene fills the gap. The chain has TRBV5-1 and TRBJ2-7; TRBD1 aligns across 7 bases. This CDR3 region has 13 residues. Germline V gene data show CDR1 as SGHRS and CDR2 as YFSETQ. Trimming took 3 bases from V and 3 from J; bases not matched to a gene: 3. The part of the CDR3 DNA that was read is TGCGCCAGCAGCTACAGGGGAAGCTACGAG. Protein sequence: CASSYRGSYE. The CDR3, in full, reads CASSYRGSYEQYF.

A word on this clone: The read stops 3 residues short of the end of the CDR3; the missing end is completed from the germline J gene. This chain uses TRBV19 with TRBJ2-1; 8 bases fit TRBD2. CDR1 and CDR2 from the germline V gene are LNHDA and SQIVND (reference sequence). This CDR3 spans 16 amino acids. J gave up 8 bases and V 5 bases, and 14 bases lay outside the gene matches. CDR3 region: CASSVRLAMTTDEQFF. CDR3 DNA (partial): TGTGCCAGTAGTGTAAGACTAGCGATGACTACAGATGAG. Full variable domain (rest looked up from reference TRBV19 and TRBJ2-1): DGGITQSPKYLFRKEGQNVTLSCEQNLNHDAMYWYRQDPGQGLRLIYYSQIVNDFQKGDIAEGYSVSREKKESFPLTVTSAQKNPTAFYLCASSVRLAMTTDEQFFGPGTRLTVL.